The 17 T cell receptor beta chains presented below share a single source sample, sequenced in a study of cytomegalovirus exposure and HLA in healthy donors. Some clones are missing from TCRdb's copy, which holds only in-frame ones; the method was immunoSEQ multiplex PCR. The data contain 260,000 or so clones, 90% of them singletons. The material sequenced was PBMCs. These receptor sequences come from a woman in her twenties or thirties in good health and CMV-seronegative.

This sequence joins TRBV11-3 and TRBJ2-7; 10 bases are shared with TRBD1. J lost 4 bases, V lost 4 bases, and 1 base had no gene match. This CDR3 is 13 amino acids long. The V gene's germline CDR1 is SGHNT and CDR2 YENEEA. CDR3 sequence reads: CASSWGQGYEQYF. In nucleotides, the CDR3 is TGTGCCAGCAGCTGGGGACAGGGGTACGAGCAGTACTTC.

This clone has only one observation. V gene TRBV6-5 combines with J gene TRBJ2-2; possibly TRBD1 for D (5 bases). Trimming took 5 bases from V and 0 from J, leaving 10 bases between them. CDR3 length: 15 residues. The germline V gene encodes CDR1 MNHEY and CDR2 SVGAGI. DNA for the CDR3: TGTGCCAGCAGTACCGACAGAACGAACACCGGGGAGCTGTTTTTT. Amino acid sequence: CASSTDRTNTGELFF.

The CDR3 loop is CASSLGRGNQGYTF. CDR3 DNA sequence: TGTGCCAGCAGCTTAGGCCGGGGGAATCAGGGCTACACCTTC. The chain joins TRBV13 to TRBJ1-2; maybe TRBD1 (5 bases). The CDR3 loop spans 14 amino acids. Trimming took off 0 bases at V and 8 bases at J, with 13 bases between the two ends. Germline CDR1 reads PRHDT; CDR2 reads FYEKMQ (reference sequence). The whole variable domain, filled in from reference TRBV13 and TRBJ1-2, reads AAGVIQSPRHLIKEKRETATLKCYPIPRHDTVYWYQQGPGQDPQFLISFYEKMQSDKGSIPDRFSAQQFSDYHSELNMSSLELGDSALYFCASSLGRGNQGYTFGSGTRLTVV.

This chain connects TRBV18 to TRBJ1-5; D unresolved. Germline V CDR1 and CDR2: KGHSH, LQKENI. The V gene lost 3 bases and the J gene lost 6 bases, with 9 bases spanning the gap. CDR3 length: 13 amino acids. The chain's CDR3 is CASSPGGGQPQHF. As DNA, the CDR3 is TGTGCCAGCTCACCGGGAGGCGGTCAGCCCCAGCATTTT.

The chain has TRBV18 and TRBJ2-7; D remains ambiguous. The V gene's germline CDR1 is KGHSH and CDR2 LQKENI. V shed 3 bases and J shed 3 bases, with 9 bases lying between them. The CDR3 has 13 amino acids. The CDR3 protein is CASSPRQGYEQYF. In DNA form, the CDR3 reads TGTGCCAGCTCACCTCGCCAAGGCTACGAGCAGTACTTC.

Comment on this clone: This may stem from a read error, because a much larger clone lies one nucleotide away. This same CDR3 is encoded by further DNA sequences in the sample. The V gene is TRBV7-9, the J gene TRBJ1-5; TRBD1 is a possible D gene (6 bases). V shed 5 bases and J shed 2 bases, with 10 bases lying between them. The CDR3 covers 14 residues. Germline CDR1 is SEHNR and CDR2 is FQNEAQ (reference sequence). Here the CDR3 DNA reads TGTGCCAGCAGCCCACCAGGGGGCAATCAGCCCCAGCATTTT. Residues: CASSPPGGNQPQHF.

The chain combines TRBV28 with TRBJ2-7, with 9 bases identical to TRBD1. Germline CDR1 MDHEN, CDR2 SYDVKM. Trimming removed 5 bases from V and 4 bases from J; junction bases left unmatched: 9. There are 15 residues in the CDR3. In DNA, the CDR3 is TGTGCCAGCAGTCCTAGAGGGACAGGGAATTACGAGCAGTACTTC. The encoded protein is CASSPRGTGNYEQYF.

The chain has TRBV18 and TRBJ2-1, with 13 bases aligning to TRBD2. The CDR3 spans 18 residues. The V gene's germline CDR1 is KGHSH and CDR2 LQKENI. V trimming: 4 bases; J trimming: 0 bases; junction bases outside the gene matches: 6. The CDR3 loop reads CASSRQLAGGSSYNEQFF. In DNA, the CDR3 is TGTGCCAGCTCACGCCAACTAGCGGGAGGGAGCTCCTACAATGAGCAGTTCTTC.

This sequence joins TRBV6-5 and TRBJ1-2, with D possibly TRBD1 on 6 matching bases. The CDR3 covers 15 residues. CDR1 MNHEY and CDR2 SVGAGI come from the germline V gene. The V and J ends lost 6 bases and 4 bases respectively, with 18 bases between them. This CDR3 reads CASSRPGEGIYGYTF. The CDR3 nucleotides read TGTGCCAGCAGCCGCCCAGGGGAAGGCATCTATGGCTACACCTTC.

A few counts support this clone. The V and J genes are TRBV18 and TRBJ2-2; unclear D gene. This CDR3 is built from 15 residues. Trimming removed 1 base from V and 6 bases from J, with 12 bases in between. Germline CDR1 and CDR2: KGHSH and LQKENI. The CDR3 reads CASSPQPVPPGELFF. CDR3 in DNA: TGTGCCAGCTCACCACAGCCAGTTCCTCCCGGGGAGCTGTTTTTT.

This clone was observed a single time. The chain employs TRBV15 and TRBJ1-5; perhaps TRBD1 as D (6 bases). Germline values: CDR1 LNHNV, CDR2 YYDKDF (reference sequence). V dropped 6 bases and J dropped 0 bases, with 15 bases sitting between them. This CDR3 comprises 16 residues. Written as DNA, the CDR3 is TGTGCCACCAGTGGCCCGGACAGATATAGCAATCAGCCCCAGCATTTT. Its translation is CATSGPDRYSNQPQHF.

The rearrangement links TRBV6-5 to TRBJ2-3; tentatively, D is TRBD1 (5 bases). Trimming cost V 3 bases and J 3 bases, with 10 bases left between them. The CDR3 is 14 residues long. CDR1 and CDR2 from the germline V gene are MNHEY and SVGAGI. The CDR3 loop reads CASSYQGVTDTQYF. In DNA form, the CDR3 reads TGTGCCAGCAGTTATCAGGGCGTGACAGATACGCAGTATTTT.

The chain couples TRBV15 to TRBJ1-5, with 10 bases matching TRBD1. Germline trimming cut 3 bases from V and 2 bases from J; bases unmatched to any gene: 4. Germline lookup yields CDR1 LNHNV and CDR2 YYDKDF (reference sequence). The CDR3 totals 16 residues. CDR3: CATSRDRGFGNQPQHF. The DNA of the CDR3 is TGTGCCACCAGCAGGGACAGGGGGTTTGGCAATCAGCCCCAGCATTTT. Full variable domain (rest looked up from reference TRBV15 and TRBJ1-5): DAMVIQNPRYQVTQFGKPVTLSCSQTLNHNVMYWYQQKSSQAPKLLFHYYDKDFNNEADTPDNFQSRRPNTSFCFLDIRSPGLGDTAMYLCATSRDRGFGNQPQHFGDGTRLSIL.

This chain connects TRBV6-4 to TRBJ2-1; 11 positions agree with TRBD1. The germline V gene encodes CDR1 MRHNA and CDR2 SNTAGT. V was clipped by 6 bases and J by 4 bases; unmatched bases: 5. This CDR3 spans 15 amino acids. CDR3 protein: CASSEDRGLYNEQFF. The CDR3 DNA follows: TGTGCCAGCAGCGAGGACAGGGGGCTTTACAATGAGCAGTTCTTC.

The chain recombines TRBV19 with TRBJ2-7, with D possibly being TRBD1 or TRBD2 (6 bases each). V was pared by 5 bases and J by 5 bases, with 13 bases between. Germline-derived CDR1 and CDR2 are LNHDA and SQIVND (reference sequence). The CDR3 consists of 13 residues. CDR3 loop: CASSSGAHNEQYF. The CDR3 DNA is TGTGCCAGTAGTTCGGGGGCACACAACGAGCAGTACTTC.

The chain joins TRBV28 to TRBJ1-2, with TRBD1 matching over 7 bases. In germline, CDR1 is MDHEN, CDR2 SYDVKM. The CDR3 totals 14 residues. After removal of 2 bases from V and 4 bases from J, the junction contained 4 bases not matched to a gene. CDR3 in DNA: TGTGCCAGCAGTTTACAGGGGGGGGCCTATGGCTACACCTTC. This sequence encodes CASSLQGGAYGYTF.

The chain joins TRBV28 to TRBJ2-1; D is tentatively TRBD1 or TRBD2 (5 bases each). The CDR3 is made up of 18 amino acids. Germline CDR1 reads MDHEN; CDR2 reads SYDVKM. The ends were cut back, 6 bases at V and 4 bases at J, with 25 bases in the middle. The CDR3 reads CASSGVQGSGTRYNEQFF. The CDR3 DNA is TGTGCCAGCAGCGGGGTTCAAGGGTCAGGGACCAGATACAATGAGCAGTTCTTC.